The 14 T cell receptor beta chains in this list originate from one sample, sequenced in a study of T cell responses to AZD1222 COVID-19 vaccine. TCRdb keeps only in-frame clones here, not all; method: immunoSEQ multiplex PCR. The table has more than 85,000 clones, nearly 90% seen once. Sequencing was performed on peripheral blood, taken 28 days after the second AZD1222 dose. The source of these receptors is an adult who received the AZD1222 COVID-19 vaccine.

This chain connects TRBV28 to TRBJ2-1, with 7 positions matching TRBD2. V shed 7 bases and J 1 base; nucleotides not matched to a gene: 7. The V gene's germline CDR1 is MDHEN and CDR2 SYDVKM. The CDR3 loop spans 15 amino acids. The CDR3 loop reads CASIPGGLSYNEQFF. The CDR3 bases are TGTGCCAGCATTCCGGGGGGTTTATCCTACAATGAGCAGTTCTTC.

This rearrangement joins TRBV7-9 to TRBJ1-3; D not resolved. This CDR3 contains 15 residues. V was trimmed by 3 bases and J by 0 bases, leaving 9 bases between them. The germline V gene has CDR1 SEHNR and CDR2 FQNEAQ (reference sequence). CDR3 bases: TGTGCCAGCAGCTTCGACACGACCTCTGGAAACACCATATATTTT. It is translated as CASSFDTTSGNTIYF.

V is TRBV6-2 or TRBV6-3 and J is TRBJ1-5; D unresolved. V dropped 2 bases and J dropped 7 bases, with 18 bases sitting between them. There are 16 residues in the CDR3. Germline CDR1 and CDR2: MNHEY and SVGEGT. This chain's CDR3 is CASSYGVQARRQPQHF. In nucleotides, the CDR3 is TGTGCCAGCAGTTACGGAGTTCAGGCCCGGAGACAGCCCCAGCATTTT.

The gene calls are TRBV9 and TRBJ2-7; 8 nucleotides line up with TRBD1. This CDR3 contains 15 residues. CDR1 SGDLS and CDR2 YYNGEE come from the germline V gene. Trimming at V came to 4 bases and at J to 3 bases, leaving 9 bases not matched to a gene. CDR3 bases: TGTGCCAGCAGCCCCTCAGGGGGCTCGGACTACGAGCAGTACTTC. This translates into CASSPSGGSDYEQYF.

V and J are TRBV11-1 and TRBJ2-7; D is undetermined. There are 13 residues in the CDR3. Between the trimmed V and J ends, which lost 6 bases and 6 bases, there was a span of 15 bases. CDR1 and CDR2 from the germline V gene are SGHAT and FQDESV (reference sequence). The CDR3 nucleotides are TGTGCCAGCAGTTTGAGGTCGGGTTTCGAGCAGTACTTC. It encodes CASSLRSGFEQYF.

The genes are TRBV7-8 and TRBJ1-1, with TRBD1 identical over 7 bases. J was trimmed by 0 bases and V by 5 bases; bases with no gene match: 3. The CDR3 spans 14 residues. Germline CDR1 reads SGHVS; CDR2 reads FQNEAQ. As DNA, the CDR3 is TGTGCCAGCAGCCTTGGACAGGTGAACACTGAAGCTTTCTTT. Protein: CASSLGQVNTEAFF.

This clone was counted between two and nine times. This rearrangement joins TRBV5-6 to TRBJ2-7, with unresolved D. Germline lookup yields CDR1 SGHDT and CDR2 YYEEEE. Trimming removed 2 bases at V and 3 bases at J, with 12 bases between. This CDR3 has 14 amino acids. The CDR3 DNA sequence: TGTGCCAGCAGCTTCGGGTCGCTTAACTACGAGCAGTACTTC. Amino acid sequence: CASSFGSLNYEQYF.

This chain joins TRBV10-3 and TRBJ1-5, with TRBD1 matching over 10 bases. The V gene's germline CDR1 is ENHRY and CDR2 SYGVKD. V shed 6 bases, J shed 2 bases, and the junction held 4 bases outside the gene matches. The CDR3 consists of 15 residues. DNA of the CDR3: TGTGCCATCAGGGCGACAGGGGGCGGCAATCAGCCCCAGCATTTT. It translates to CAIRATGGGNQPQHF.

The genes are TRBV28 and TRBJ2-1; 11 bases align to TRBD2. Germline trimming cut 3 bases from V and 7 bases from J; bases unmatched to any gene: 14. Germline V gives CDR1 MDHEN, CDR2 SYDVKM. CDR3 size: 18 residues. CDR3 DNA: TGTGCCAGCAGTTTGGGACGATCTTTAGCGGGAGGGCCAAATGAGCAGTTCTTC. It is translated as CASSLGRSLAGGPNEQFF.

V and J are TRBV7-2 and TRBJ2-5; D is possibly TRBD1 or TRBD2 (5 bases each). The CDR3 runs 13 residues. Germline V gives CDR1 SGHTA, CDR2 FQGNSA. Trimming removed 5 bases at V and 5 bases at J, with 12 bases between. The CDR3 loop is CASSPRQRETQYF. CDR3 sequence (DNA): TGTGCCAGCAGCCCTCGACAGCGGGAGACCCAGTACTTC.

In its sample, this clone was seen a few times. The J gene is TRBJ2-5, the V gene TRBV5-1; TRBD2 agrees at 13 bases. Trimming took 4 bases from V and 4 from J; bases not matched to a gene: 13. This CDR3 is built from 18 residues. Germline assignment: CDR1 SGHRS and CDR2 YFSETQ. Here the CDR3 reads CASSILPRRLAGGETQYF. CDR3 coding DNA: TGCGCCAGCAGCATACTACCGAGGCGACTAGCGGGAGGAGAGACCCAGTACTTC.

V gene TRBV7-9 combines with J gene TRBJ1-1; 8 bases align to TRBD1. Germline V gives CDR1 SEHNR, CDR2 FQNEAQ (reference sequence). There are 16 residues in the CDR3. V dropped 3 bases and J dropped 0; count of bases not matched to a gene: 6. CDR3 sequence reads: CASSLRTGTLNTEAFF. Here the CDR3 DNA reads TGTGCCAGCAGCTTGAGGACAGGGACCTTGAACACTGAAGCTTTCTTT.

This chain uses TRBV7-2 with TRBJ2-5; 9 nucleotides match TRBD2. The CDR3 has 18 amino acids. The V gene's germline CDR1 is SGHTA and CDR2 FQGNSA. After removal of 0 bases from V and 5 bases from J, the junction contained 13 bases not matched to a gene. CDR3 bases: TGTGCCAGCAGCTTAGCCCAACTAGCGGGCCGCCGGGGGGAGACCCAGTACTTC. This translates into CASSLAQLAGRRGETQYF. Variable domain in full (rest from reference TRBV7-2 and TRBJ2-5): GAGVSQSPSNKVTEKGKDVELRCDPISGHTALYWYRQSLGQGLEFLIYFQGNSAPDKSGLPSDRFSAERTGGSVSTLTIQRTQQEDSAVYLCASSLAQLAGRRGETQYFGPGTRLLVL.

This chain uses TRBV6-5 with TRBJ2-1; D is perhaps TRBD1 or TRBD2 (5 bases each). Per germline, CDR1 MNHEY and CDR2 SVGAGI. The ends were cut back, 2 bases at V and 5 bases at J, with 13 bases in the middle. The CDR3 is made up of 15 amino acids. This CDR3 reads CASSYQDTGNNEQFF. CDR3 nucleotide sequence: TGTGCCAGCAGTTACCAGGACACGGGGAACAATGAGCAGTTCTTC.